This T cell receptor beta chain was profiled in a study of T cell responses to AZD1222 COVID-19 vaccine. Study-wide background: Second-dose timings of about 4 or about 12 weeks were pooled. Findings and caveats of the study: Scientists sampled the repertoires only once the peak T cell response had passed. At 160-218 and 743-854, vaccine-associated CD4 TCRs were dominant, and they spanned spike.

On this clone: Its antigen is not identified.

Generated by immunoSEQ multiplex PCR, the TCRdb table keeps only in-frame clones and is missing some. This sample carries 95,000 to 100,000 clones, about 88% of them seen once, and the ten largest clones take 16%. Germline CDR1 reads PRHDT; CDR2 reads FYEKMQ (reference sequence). The V gene lost 5 bases and the J gene lost 4 bases, with 11 bases spanning the gap. The CDR3 runs to 13 residues. This chain joins TRBV13 and TRBJ1-2, with a weak D call TRBD1 (5 bases). The specimen was peripheral blood, collected on day 0 of AZD1222 vaccination. This receptor was taken from an adult in good health. CDR3 residues: CASSLDNSYGYTF. The CDR3 region has the DNA TGTGCCAGCAGCCTGGACAACTCCTATGGCTACACCTTC.